A selection of T cell receptor beta chains follows, all from one sample in a study of blood T cells in healthy people across ages. TCRdb analysed the 5' RACE reads with MiXCR anew, one entry per CDR3 protein. The table includes hundreds of thousands of distinct CDR3 sequences, roughly 20% detected once. Sequenced input: blood. These TCRs come from a man in his 70s in good health. The CDR3 runs from the conserved cysteine through the conserved F or W. A D gene is named only where the DNA matches it firmly. For some rows the clone size is stated as once, few or many, or as a class when expanded; others skip it.

J	D	V	length	size	DNA	CDR3
TRBJ2-7	.	TRBV11-3	14	few	TGTGCCAGCAGCTTAGCTGGGGAAGTCTACGAGCAGTACTTC	CASSLAGEVYEQYF
TRBJ2-1	TRBD1	TRBV7-2	15	.	TGTGCCAGCAGCTTAGAACAGGGGGCTTACAATGAGCAGTTCTTC	CASSLEQGAYNEQFF
TRBJ2-4	TRBD1	TRBV25-1	14	.	TGTGCCAGCAGTGAATTCGGGACAGGGAACATTCAGTACTTC	CASSEFGTGNIQYF
TRBJ2-1	.	TRBV20-1	13	.	TGCAGTGCCCGGACTTACAGCCACAATGAGCAGTTCTTC	CSARTYSHNEQFF
TRBJ2-2	TRBD2	TRBV20-1	15	few	TGCAGTGCTGGGACTAGCGGCTCGAACACCGGGGAGCTGTTTTTT	CSAGTSGSNTGELFF
TRBJ1-4	.	TRBV12-3/TRBV12-4	15	few	TGTGCCAGCAGTTTTGGCACTTCAACTAATGAAAAACTGTTTTTT	CASSFGTSTNEKLFF
TRBJ2-5	.	TRBV5-1	13	few	TGCGCCAGCAGCTTGCAGGAAGGGAAGACCCAGTACTTC	CASSLQEGKTQYF
TRBJ2-5	.	TRBV12-3/TRBV12-4	14	.	TGTGCCAGCAAACAACTAGGAGGGGGAGAGACCCAGTACTTC	CASKQLGGGETQYF
TRBJ2-7	TRBD1	TRBV20-1	18	few	TGCAGTGCTCTAAACCGCCGGACAGGGGGCGTGAACGGCTACGAGCAGTACTTC	CSALNRRTGGVNGYEQYF
TRBJ2-1	TRBD2	TRBV5-1	16	many	TGCGCCAGCAGAAGGATTAGCGGGCAAACCTACAATGAGCAGTTCTTC	CASRRISGQTYNEQFF
TRBJ2-5	TRBD2	TRBV20-1	16	.	TGCAGTGCTAGCTTTCGACTAGCGGGAGGACAAGAGACCCAGTACTTC	CSASFRLAGGQETQYF
TRBJ2-1	.	TRBV6-2/TRBV6-3	12	few	TGTGCCAGCAGTTCACATTCGGGCCCGTGGTTCTTC	CASSSHSGPWFF
TRBJ2-2	.	TRBV21-1	19	.	TGTGCCAGCAGCAAACCAGTACTGGACAGGGGGGGAAGATACGTAGAGCTGTTTTTT	CASSKPVLDRGGRYVELFF
TRBJ2-5	.	TRBV4-2	15	.	TGTGCCAGCAGCCAAGGTCAAGCCCTCCAAGAGACCCAGTACTTC	CASSQGQALQETQYF
TRBJ2-1	.	TRBV7-2	15	few	TGTGCCAGCAGCCCCCGGATACCTACCTACAATGAGCAGTTCTTC	CASSPRIPTYNEQFF
TRBJ2-1	.	TRBV4-1	13	.	TGCGCCAGCAGCCAAAGAGACTACAATGAGCAGTTCTTC	CASSQRDYNEQFF
TRBJ1-1	.	TRBV6-2/TRBV6-3	13	.	TGTGCCAGCACCAAGGACAGCTCCATGGTAGCTTTCTTT	CASTKDSSMVAFF
TRBJ2-7	TRBD2	TRBV30	16	few	TGTGCCTGGAGTCCCCTGGGAGGACTAGCGGGCGACGAGCAGTACTTC	CAWSPLGGLAGDEQYF
TRBJ2-2	TRBD2	TRBV28	18	few	TGTGCCAGCAGTTTTCGACTAGCGGGAGGTCCGGGTACCGGGGAGCTGTTTTTT	CASSFRLAGGPGTGELFF
TRBJ2-2	.	TRBV5-5	16	few	TGTGCCAGCAGCCTGGCCGGGACACGGAACACCGGGGAGCTGTTTTTT	CASSLAGTRNTGELFF
TRBJ2-7	TRBD2	TRBV5-5	17	few	TGTGCCAGCAGCTTGATGACTAGCGGGAGAGGCTCCTACGAGCAGTACTTC	CASSLMTSGRGSYEQYF
TRBJ2-1	.	TRBV2	12	.	TGTGCCAGCAGTGAAGGCGGGGCCGTGCAGTTCTTC	CASSEGGAVQFF
TRBJ2-2	TRBD1	TRBV28	15	.	TGTGCCAGCAGTTCCCCGGGACAGGCTACCGGGGAGCTGTTTTTT	CASSSPGQATGELFF
TRBJ2-1	.	TRBV20-1	14	.	TGCAGTGCCCAGACGGGGTCCTCCTACAATGAGCAGTTCTTC	CSAQTGSSYNEQFF
TRBJ2-3	.	TRBV4-1	16	few	TGCGCCAGCAGCCAAGATCTAGGCAGGGCCGCAGATACGCAGTATTTT	CASSQDLGRAADTQYF
TRBJ1-2	TRBD1	TRBV29-1	13	few	TGCAGCGTTGATGTAGGGGGCTCCTATGGCTACACCTTC	CSVDVGGSYGYTF
TRBJ2-3	.	TRBV20-1	11	.	TGCAGTGCCCGACTTGCAGATACGCAGTATTTT	CSARLADTQYF
TRBJ2-1	.	TRBV20-1	15	.	TGCAGTGCTAGAGATTGGGGGAGGACAAGTAATGAGCAGTTCTTC	CSARDWGRTSNEQFF